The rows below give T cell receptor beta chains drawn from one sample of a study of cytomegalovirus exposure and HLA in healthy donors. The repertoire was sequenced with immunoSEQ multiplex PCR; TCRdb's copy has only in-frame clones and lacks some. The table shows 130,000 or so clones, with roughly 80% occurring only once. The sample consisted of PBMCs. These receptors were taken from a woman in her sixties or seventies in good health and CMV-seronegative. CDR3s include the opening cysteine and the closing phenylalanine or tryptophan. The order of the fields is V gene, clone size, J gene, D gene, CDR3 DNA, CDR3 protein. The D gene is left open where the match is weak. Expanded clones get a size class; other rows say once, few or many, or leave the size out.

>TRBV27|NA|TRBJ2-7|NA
TGTGCCAGCAGGGAGGGTAGGGGCTCCTACGAGCAGTACTTC
CASREGRGSYEQYF
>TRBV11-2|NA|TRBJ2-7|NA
TGTGCCAGCAGCTTAGGGGCAGGGTCCTACGAGCAGTACTTC
CASSLGAGSYEQYF
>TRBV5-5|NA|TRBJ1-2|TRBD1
TGTGCCAGCAGCTCATCCGGGACAGGGAACTATGGCTACACCTTC
CASSSSGTGNYGYTF
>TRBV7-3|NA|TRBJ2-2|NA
TGTGCCAGCAGCCGAGCAGGCGGGGAGCTGTTTTTT
CASSRAGGELFF
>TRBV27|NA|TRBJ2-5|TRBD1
TGTGCCAGCAGGGTTGGGACAGGGCTACAAGAGACCCAGTACTTC
CASRVGTGLQETQYF
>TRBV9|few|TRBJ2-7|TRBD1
TGTGCCAGCAGCGTAGAACCAGGACAGGCGATCTACGAGCAGTACTTC
CASSVEPGQAIYEQYF
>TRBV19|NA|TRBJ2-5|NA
TGTGCCAGTAGTTGGCAGATACAAGAGACCCAGTACTTC
CASSWQIQETQYF
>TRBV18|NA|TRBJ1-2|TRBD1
TGTGCCAGCTCACCCGGGCCCCGACAGGGAAAGGTTGGCTACACCTTC
CASSPGPRQGKVGYTF
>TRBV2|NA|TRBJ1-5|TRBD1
TGTGCCAGCAGCGGGACAGGAGGACAGCCCCAGCATTTT
CASSGTGGQPQHF
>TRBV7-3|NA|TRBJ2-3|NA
TGTGCCAGCAGCCCCCAGGGTTTCACAGATACGCAGTATTTT
CASSPQGFTDTQYF
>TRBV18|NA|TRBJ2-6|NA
TGTGCCAGCTCACCACTGGGGAGCGGTGGGGCCAACGTCCTGACTTTC
CASSPLGSGGANVLTF
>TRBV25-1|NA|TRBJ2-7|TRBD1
TGTGCCAGCAGTGATCCATCGGACAGGGTAAGCACCTACGAGCAGTACTTC
CASSDPSDRVSTYEQYF
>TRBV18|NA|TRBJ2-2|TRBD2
TGTGCCAGCTCATATCGACTAGCGGGGGGCCCCGGGGAGCTGTTTTTT
CASSYRLAGGPGELFF
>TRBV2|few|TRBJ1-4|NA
TGTGCCAGCAGGTGGGGCAATGAAAAACTGTTTTTT
CASRWGNEKLFF
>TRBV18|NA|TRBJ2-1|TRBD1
TGTGCCAGCTCACCACCCCCCAGGGGGATTGGGGAGCAGTTCTTC
CASSPPPRGIGEQFF
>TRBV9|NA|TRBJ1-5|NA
TGTGCCAGCAGCCACACTACAGGGATCGATCAGCCCCAGCATTTT
CASSHTTGIDQPQHF
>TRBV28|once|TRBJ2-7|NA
TGTGCCAGCTTGGGGGACTCAACCTACGAGCAGTACTTC
CASLGDSTYEQYF
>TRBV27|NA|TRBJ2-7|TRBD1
TGTGCCAGCGGAAAGCAGGGGGCAGTCCCCGTCTACGAGCAGTACTTC
CASGKQGAVPVYEQYF
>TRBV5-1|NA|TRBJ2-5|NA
TGCGCCAGCAGCTGGGGGGCCTCTAGCGGCCAAGAGACCCAGTACTTC
CASSWGASSGQETQYF
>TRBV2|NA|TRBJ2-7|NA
TGTGCCAGCAGCACGACTGCTTTCTACGAGCAGTACTTC
CASSTTAFYEQYF
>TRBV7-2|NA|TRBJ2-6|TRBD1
TGTGCCAGCAGCCCCTGGGGCAGGGGGCCTGGGGCCAACGTCCTGACTTTC
CASSPWGRGPGANVLTF
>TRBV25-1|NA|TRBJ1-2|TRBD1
TGTGCCAGCAGGGGGACAGGAGCCAACTATGGCTACACCTTC
CASRGTGANYGYTF
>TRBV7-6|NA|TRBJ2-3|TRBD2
TGTGCCAGCAGCCAAACGGGACTACTTATAGCAGATACGCAGTATTTT
CASSQTGLLIADTQYF
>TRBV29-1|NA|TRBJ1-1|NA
TGCAGCGTTGAAGTGGGAGGGGGCACTGAAGCTTTCTTT
CSVEVGGGTEAFF
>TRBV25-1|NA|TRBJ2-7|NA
TGTGCCAGCGCACAGGGGGGGGAATTCGAGCAGTACTTC
CASAQGGEFEQYF
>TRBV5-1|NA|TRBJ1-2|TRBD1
TGCGCCAGCAGCTCAGTTTCAGGGGGCGGCTATGGCTACACCTTC
CASSSVSGGGYGYTF
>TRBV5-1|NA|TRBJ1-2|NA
TGCGCCAGCACCCTAAGTGGGGCAGGGGTGACTGGCTACACCTTC
CASTLSGAGVTGYTF
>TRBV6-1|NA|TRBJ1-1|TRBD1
TGTGCCAGCAGATCCGGGACAGGGATCACTGAAGCTTTCTTT
CASRSGTGITEAFF
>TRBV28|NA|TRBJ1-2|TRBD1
TGTGCCAGCAGTTTATCGGGAGACAGGGGGTCTGGCTACACCTTC
CASSLSGDRGSGYTF
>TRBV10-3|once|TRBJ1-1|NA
TGTGCCATCAGTGCAAGAGAGAACACTGAAGCTTTCTTT
CAISARENTEAFF
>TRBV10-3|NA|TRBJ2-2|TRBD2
TGTGCCATCGAAAGCGGGACTAGCCGGGCCGGGGAGCTGTTTTTT
CAIESGTSRAGELFF
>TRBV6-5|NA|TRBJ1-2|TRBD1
TGTGCCAGCAGCGATCCGTCACAGGGGAACTATGGCTACACCTTC
CASSDPSQGNYGYTF
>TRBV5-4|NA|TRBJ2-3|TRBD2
TGTGCCAGCAGCTTGGCTCGGACTAGCGGGGGCACAGATACGCAGTATTTT
CASSLARTSGGTDTQYF